A single sample is the source of the 27 T cell receptor beta chains below, sequenced in a study of CD8+CD57+ T cells in acquired aplastic anemia. For CDR3 and TCR beta VDJ profiling, genomic DNA was the template used. TCRdb re-called the reads through MiXCR, storing one row per CDR3 protein. This sample has hundreds of thousands of distinct CDR3 sequences, with around a third found just once. By flow cytometry, patients selected for sequencing had shown an expansion of CD8+CD57+ cells. Sequencing was done on a sample of sorted CD4+, CD8+, or CD8+CD57+ T cells (not recorded which) from PBMCs. The receptors derive from a human donor with aplastic anemia.

The rearrangement uses TRBV9 and TRBJ2-5; no definite D call. With 0 bases removed from V and 3 bases from J, the gap between germline ends came to 9 bases. The CDR3 is made up of 14 amino acids. Germline CDR1 reads SGDLS; CDR2 reads YYNGEE. CDR3 nucleotides: TGTGCCAGCAGCGTAGGAACCAGAGAAGAGACCCAGTACTTC. It yields the protein CASSVGTREETQYF.

This clonotype appeared a few times. The chain couples TRBV19 to TRBJ2-1; 7 bases line up with TRBD1. The CDR3 runs 13 residues. The germline CDR1 and CDR2 sequences are LNHDA and SQIVND (reference sequence). V lost 7 bases and J lost 9; bases outside the gene matches: 9. This chain's CDR3 is CASTPQGMTEQFF. CDR3 in DNA: TGTGCCAGTACCCCACAGGGGATGACTGAGCAGTTCTTC.

In the case of this clonotype: A much more abundant neighbour one base away suggests this may be a read error. The chain recombines TRBV20-1 with TRBJ2-5; D gene ambiguous. The V and J ends lost 5 bases and 5 bases respectively, with 12 bases between them. The germline V gene has CDR1 DFQATT and CDR2 SNEGSKA (reference sequence). The CDR3 is 12 amino acids. Here the CDR3 reads CSAASDGETQYF. The CDR3 DNA sequence: TGCAGTGCTGCGTCTGATGGGGAGACCCAGTACTTC.

As regards this clonotype: A much larger clone differs by one base, so this may be a read error. This chain links TRBV2 with TRBJ1-5; 9 nucleotides align to TRBD1. The germline gives CDR1 SNHLY, CDR2 FYNNEI. After removal of 3 bases from V and 5 bases from J, the junction contained 17 bases not matched to a gene. This CDR3 has 19 residues. The CDR3 region has the DNA TGTGCCAGCAGTGACCCACTACTAACAGGGGGCAGTGGGTATCAGCCCCAGCATTTT. Its protein product is CASSDPLLTGGSGYQPQHF.

This clonotype has just a few counts. The J gene is TRBJ2-7, the V gene TRBV6-5; 9 bases match TRBD2. Germline trimming cut 4 bases from V and 0 bases from J; bases unmatched to any gene: 10. The CDR3 is made up of 17 amino acids. Germline V gene lookup returns CDR1 MNHEY and CDR2 SVGAGI. For the CDR3, the DNA is TGTGCCAGCAGTTCAACTAGCGGGCGGACTAACTCCTACGAGCAGTACTTC. Protein sequence: CASSSTSGRTNSYEQYF.

This clonotype was observed a handful of times. The J gene is TRBJ2-2, the V gene TRBV25-1; TRBD2 matches at 11 bases. CDR1 is MGHDK and CDR2 is SYGVNS in the germline V gene. The CDR3 runs 16 residues. J was trimmed by 4 bases and V by 6 bases; bases with no gene match: 7. This CDR3 reads CASSVGLAGGTGELFF. In DNA form, the CDR3 reads TGTGCCAGCAGCGTAGGTCTAGCGGGAGGCACCGGGGAGCTGTTTTTT.

This clonotype appeared many times. This chain joins TRBV9 and TRBJ1-6; D not resolved. Trimming cost V 2 bases and J 8 bases, with 11 bases left between them. Per germline, CDR1 SGDLS and CDR2 YYNGEE. The CDR3 is 14 residues long. This CDR3 reads CASSVRILDSPLHF. The CDR3 DNA reads as TGTGCCAGCAGCGTCCGCATCCTAGATTCACCCCTCCACTTT.

The V and J genes are TRBV11-1 and TRBJ1-4; tentatively, D is TRBD1 (6 bases). With 5 bases removed from V and 5 bases from J, the gap between germline ends came to 24 bases. The CDR3 contains 18 residues. The germline CDR1 and CDR2 sequences are SGHAT and FQDESV (reference sequence). The CDR3 region has the DNA TGTGCCAGCAGCCCAAACCTGATGGCAGGGAGGGGGAATGAAAAACTGTTTTTT. Translating gives CASSPNLMAGRGNEKLFF. The full variable domain, in which reference TRBV11-1 and TRBJ1-4 provide the parts outside the CDR3, is EAEVAQSPRYKITEKSQAVAFWCDPISGHATLYWYRQILGQGPELLVQFQDESVVDDSQLPKDRFSAERLKGVDSTLKIQPAELGDSAMYLCASSPNLMAGRGNEKLFFGSGTQLSVL.

The CDR3 sequence: CASSVWTASGNTIYF. CDR3 nucleotides: TGTGCCAGCAGCGTGTGGACAGCCTCTGGAAACACCATATATTTT. The chain carries TRBV5-8 and TRBJ1-3; possibly TRBD1 for D (6 bases). V gave up 4 bases and J gave up 0 bases, with 11 bases separating them. Germline V gene sequence: CDR1 SGHTS, CDR2 YDEGEE. The CDR3 is 15 residues long.

The chain joins TRBV6-1 to TRBJ2-5, with TRBD1 matching over 7 bases. Trimming removed 1 base from V and 2 bases from J; junction bases left unmatched: 4. Germline V gene data show CDR1 as MNHNS and CDR2 as SASEGT. The CDR3 sequence is 15 residues long. Here the CDR3 DNA reads TGTGCCAGCAGTGAAGTTATGGACAGGCAAGAGACCCAGTACTTC. This translates into CASSEVMDRQETQYF.

This clonotype was counted ten times or more. The rearrangement links TRBV25-1 to TRBJ1-2; D not certain. CDR3 length: 14 amino acids. In germline, CDR1 is MGHDK, CDR2 SYGVNS. V lost 2 bases and J lost 1, with 8 bases in between. This chain's CDR3 is CASSEIGYNYGYTF. The CDR3 DNA reads TGTGCCAGCAGTGAAATCGGGTATAACTATGGCTACACCTTC.

This clonotype has only a few counts. A much larger clone differs from this one at a single base, so this may be a read error. This rearrangement joins TRBV5-8 to TRBJ1-5; no clear D gene. Germline lookup yields CDR1 SGHTS and CDR2 YDEGEE. With 4 bases removed from V and 1 base from J, the gap between germline ends came to 9 bases. This CDR3 has 14 amino acids. CDR3: CASSPSGSNQPQHF. For the CDR3, the DNA is TGTGCCAGCAGCCCCTCGGGGAGCAATCAGCCCCAGCATTTT.

The CDR3 is CAITQGTSRADTQYF. The CDR3 coding sequence is TGTGCCATCACCCAGGGGACTAGCCGCGCAGATACGCAGTATTTT. The genes are TRBV10-3 and TRBJ2-3; 9 nucleotides align to TRBD2. CDR3 size: 15 residues. V trimming: 7 bases; J trimming: 4 bases; junction bases outside the gene matches: 9. Germline assignment: CDR1 ENHRY and CDR2 SYGVKD.

This clonotype has ten or more counts. The V gene is TRBV29-1, the J gene TRBJ2-1; D is uncertain. The CDR3 has 11 amino acids. Germline CDR1 SQVTM, CDR2 ANQGSEA. The ends were cut back, 4 bases at V and 1 base at J, with 2 bases in the middle. The CDR3 DNA reads as TGCAGCGTTGTGTCCTACAATGAGCAGTTCTTC. It codes for CSVVSYNEQFF.

J is TRBJ1-1 and V is TRBV7-9; 7 bases are a match to TRBD1. Germline lookup yields CDR1 SEHNR and CDR2 FQNEAQ (reference sequence). This CDR3 has 15 amino acids. V lost 2 bases, J lost 3 bases, and 6 bases stayed unmatched. The CDR3 is CASSLSAGGYTEAFF. In nucleotides, the CDR3 is TGTGCCAGCAGCTTATCGGCAGGGGGATACACTGAAGCTTTCTTT.

This clonotype appeared many times. The rearrangement uses TRBV2 and TRBJ1-5; D call uncertain. The CDR3 is made up of 14 amino acids. The germline CDR1 and CDR2 sequences are SNHLY and FYNNEI. Trimming removed 0 bases from V and 7 bases from J, with 10 bases in between. The CDR3 sequence: CASSEAVQGQPQHF. DNA for the CDR3: TGTGCCAGCAGTGAAGCGGTACAAGGCCAGCCCCAGCATTTT.

Ten or more counts support this clonotype. The chain uses TRBV20-1 and TRBJ2-7; TRBD2 aligns across 7 bases. Unmatched junction bases numbered 8, after V lost 3 bases and J lost 3 bases. Germline lookup yields CDR1 DFQATT and CDR2 SNEGSKA (reference sequence). There are 14 residues in the CDR3. The CDR3 loop is CSARGGSGRYEQYF. The CDR3 DNA follows: TGCAGTGCTAGGGGTGGTAGCGGGCGCTACGAGCAGTACTTC.

This clonotype was seen only a few times. The rearrangement links TRBV6-1 to TRBJ1-6; 8 nucleotides agree with TRBD1. The CDR3 is 13 amino acids. The ends lost 6 bases at V and 7 bases at J; junction bases unmatched: 2. Germline V gene data show CDR1 as MNHNS and CDR2 as SASEGT. The CDR3 spells CASRQGVNSPLHF. In DNA form, the CDR3 reads TGTGCCAGCAGACAGGGGGTGAATTCACCCCTCCACTTT.

Ten or more counts support this clonotype. The chain is built from TRBV7-3 and TRBJ1-5; TRBD1 is a possible D gene (5 bases). The CDR3 runs to 12 residues. In germline, CDR1 is SGHTA, CDR2 FQGTGA. Trimming removed 10 bases from V and 7 bases from J, with 14 bases in between. The DNA of the CDR3 is TGTGCCACCCTTCCCGGGGGGCAGCCCCAGCATTTT. This translates into CATLPGGQPQHF. The whole variable domain, remainder taken from reference TRBV7-3 and TRBJ1-5, is GAGVSQTPSNKVTEKGKYVELRCDPISGHTALYWYRQSLGQGPEFLIYFQGTGAADDSGLPNDRFFAVRPEGSVSTLKIQRTERGDSAVYLCATLPGGQPQHFGDGTRLSIL.

This clonotype has a count of ten or more. The chain combines TRBV24-1 with TRBJ2-1, with TRBD2 identical over 9 bases. Trimming at V came to 2 bases and at J to 6 bases, leaving 7 bases not matched to a gene. Looked up from germline, CDR1 is KGHDR and CDR2 is SFDVKD. The CDR3 length is 16 residues. CDR3 sequence: CATSDSNSGRVNEQFF. The CDR3 bases are TGTGCCACCAGTGATTCCAATAGCGGGAGAGTCAATGAGCAGTTCTTC.

The rearrangement joins TRBV20-1 to TRBJ1-2, with D perhaps TRBD1 (6 bases). Germline CDR1 reads DFQATT; CDR2 reads SNEGSKA (reference sequence). This CDR3 contains 13 residues. Trimming removed 0 bases at V and 7 bases at J, with 12 bases between. The CDR3 nucleotides read TGCAGTGCTAGAGATTTCAGGGGTAGTGGCTACACCTTC. This sequence encodes CSARDFRGSGYTF.

This clonotype was counted ten times or more. This chain uses TRBV7-2 with TRBJ1-1, with D perhaps matching TRBD1 (5 bases). There are 12 residues in the CDR3. The V end was cut by 5 bases, the J end by 6 bases, with 10 bases between. Germline assignment: CDR1 SGHTA and CDR2 FQGNSA. CDR3 loop: CASSQPGPEAFF. In DNA, the CDR3 is TGTGCCAGCAGCCAGCCGGGACCTGAAGCTTTCTTT. Looking up the rest from reference TRBV7-2 and TRBJ1-1 gives the full variable domain: GAGVSQSPSNKVTEKGKDVELRCDPISGHTALYWYRQSLGQGLEFLIYFQGNSAPDKSGLPSDRFSAERTGGSVSTLTIQRTQQEDSAVYLCASSQPGPEAFFGQGTRLTVV.

The chain links TRBV11-2 to TRBJ2-7, with D perhaps matching TRBD1 (6 bases). V was clipped by 5 bases and J by 6 bases, with 14 bases between them. Germline-derived CDR1 and CDR2 are SGHAT and FQNNGV. The CDR3 has 13 residues. The CDR3 loop is CASSGGIWGEQYF. In DNA form, the CDR3 reads TGTGCCAGCAGCGGGGGCATCTGGGGCGAGCAGTACTTC.

This clonotype was observed many times. The chain uses TRBV2 and TRBJ2-7, with D tentatively TRBD1 or TRBD2 (6 bases each). Germline V CDR1 and CDR2: SNHLY, FYNNEI. This CDR3 region has 15 residues. V was pared by 3 bases and J by 4 bases, with 16 bases between. CDR3: CASSDRSGALYEQYF. The CDR3 region has the DNA TGTGCCAGCAGTGATCGCTCGGGGGCGCTTTACGAGCAGTACTTC.

The chain employs TRBV20-1 and TRBJ1-4; 9 bases line up with TRBD1. Germline lookup yields CDR1 DFQATT and CDR2 SNEGSKA (reference sequence). With V trimmed by 5 bases and J by 11 bases, 15 bases remained unmatched. The CDR3 is made up of 15 amino acids. The CDR3 region is CSAVRDRESLGKLFF. The CDR3 DNA reads TGCAGTGCTGTCCGGGACAGGGAAAGTCTTGGGAAACTGTTTTTT.

This clonotype has more than one count but fewer than ten. The chain is built from TRBV20-1 and TRBJ2-7; TRBD1 agrees at 8 bases. The germline CDR1 and CDR2 sequences are DFQATT and SNEGSKA (reference sequence). CDR3 length equals 13 residues. V trimming: 4 bases; J trimming: 4 bases; junction bases outside the gene matches: 6. The CDR3 protein is CSATDRDGYEQYF. In DNA, the CDR3 is TGCAGTGCTACGGACAGGGACGGTTACGAGCAGTACTTC.

The chain carries TRBV15 and TRBJ2-4, with TRBD1 matching 10 bases. CDR1 and CDR2 from the germline V gene are LNHNV and YYDKDF (reference sequence). The CDR3 totals 15 residues. J gave up 7 bases and V 3 bases, and 6 bases lay outside the gene matches. Written as DNA, the CDR3 is TGTGCCACCAGCAGTTCGGGACAGGGGTACAACATTCAGTACTTC. Its protein product is CATSSSGQGYNIQYF.